The rows below give T cell receptor beta chains drawn from one sample of a study of T cells in Graves' hyperthyroidism and ophthalmopathy. TCRdb analysed the multiplex PCR reads with MiXCR anew, one entry per CDR3 protein. Found here are 300,000 to 350,000 distinct CDR3 sequences, approximately 15% of them singletons; the top ten hold about 22%. Sequencing was performed on blood. These receptors came from a woman aged 25 to 39 with Graves' hyperthyroidism. Both conserved end residues are part of each CDR3. The D gene is left open where the match is weak. Some rows mark clone size as missing; the rest say once, few, many or name a class of expanded clone.

V	J	size	D	DNA	CDR3
TRBV12-3/TRBV12-4	TRBJ2-7	many	TRBD2	TGTGCCAGCAGTCCAACAAGCGGGATCAGAAGCGAGCAGTACTTC	CASSPTSGIRSEQYF
TRBV20-1	TRBJ2-1	many	.	TGCAGTGCTAGACTTTCGGGGAGCTCCTACAATGAGCAGTTCTTC	CSARLSGSSYNEQFF
TRBV6-1	TRBJ1-2	.	TRBD1	TGTGCCAGCAACCAGGGTGGGACAGGCCCCTATGGCTACACCTTC	CASNQGGTGPYGYTF
TRBV12-3/TRBV12-4	TRBJ2-2	many	.	TGTGCCAGCGGATCATCGACTATAGGGGTCACCGGGGAGCTGTTTTTT	CASGSSTIGVTGELFF
TRBV3-1	TRBJ2-3	many	.	TGTGCCAGCAGCCCGGGACCAGGCACAGATACGCAGTATTTT	CASSPGPGTDTQYF
TRBV12-3/TRBV12-4	TRBJ1-5	few	.	TGTGCCAGCAGCAAAGGTGGACGTCAGCCCCAGCATTTT	CASSKGGRQPQHF
TRBV19	TRBJ1-6	few	.	TGTGCCAGTCAGGAATCACCCCTCCACTTT	CASQESPLHF
TRBV7-9	TRBJ2-5	few	.	TGTGCCAGCAGCTTCAGTACGGAGACCCAGTACTTC	CASSFSTETQYF
TRBV20-1	TRBJ2-1	.	TRBD2	TGCAGTGCCCCGGGACTAGCGGGAGGGATGTACAATGAGGAGTTCTTC	CSAPGLAGGMYNEEFF
TRBV3-1	TRBJ2-3	.	TRBD2	TGTGCCAGCAGCCAAGATGCGACGGGAGGGGATACGCAGTATTTT	CASSQDATGGDTQYF
TRBV18	TRBJ1-1	few	.	TGTGCCAGCTCACCATTGCAGTCGAACACTGAAGCTTTCTTT	CASSPLQSNTEAFF
TRBV19	TRBJ1-1	many	.	TGTGCCAGTAGTCCCAGGGCTAGCACTGAAGCTTTCTTT	CASSPRASTEAFF
TRBV2	TRBJ2-2	many	.	TGTGCCAGCAGTGGATCGTTGGGCTTTGGCACCGGGGAGCTGTTTTTT	CASSGSLGFGTGELFF
TRBV19	TRBJ1-1	.	TRBD1	TGTGCCAGTAGTAGGGGACAGAACATGAACACTGAAGCTTTCTTT	CASSRGQNMNTEAFF
TRBV28	TRBJ2-7	many	.	TGTGCCAGCTCCACAGGGGGGGCGGGTGAGCAGTACTTC	CASSTGGAGEQYF